This TCR beta chain was sequenced in a study of T cells and Merkel cell carcinoma outcomes. Findings and caveats of the study: Merkel cell carcinoma outcomes were reportedly predicted by repertoire and T-cell density.

Germline V lookup: CDR1 MGHDK, CDR2 SYGVNS. The CDR3 totals 14 residues. With 6 bases removed from V and 4 bases from J, the gap between germline ends came to 10 bases. The table came from immunoSEQ multiplex PCR; TCRdb's copy has only in-frame clones and leaves some out. The table lists about 1,900 clones, more than 60% of them singletons, with around 24% in the top ten. Regarding this clone: Its specificity is not known.

The source is a human donor with Merkel cell carcinoma. The rearrangement links TRBV25-1 to TRBJ2-6; possibly TRBD1 for D (5 bases). The sample was tumor tissue from Merkel cell carcinoma. The CDR3 DNA reads as TGTGCCAGCAGGGGGCCCATGGGGGCCAACGTCCTGACTTTC. It codes for CASRGPMGANVLTF. Based on the CDR3 plus reference TRBV25-1 and TRBJ2-6, the full variable domain is EADIYQTPRYLVIGTGKKITLECSQTMGHDKMYWYQQDPGMELHLIHYSYGVNSTEKGDLSSESTVSRIRTEHFPLTLESARPSHTSQYLCASRGPMGANVLTFGAGSRLTVL.